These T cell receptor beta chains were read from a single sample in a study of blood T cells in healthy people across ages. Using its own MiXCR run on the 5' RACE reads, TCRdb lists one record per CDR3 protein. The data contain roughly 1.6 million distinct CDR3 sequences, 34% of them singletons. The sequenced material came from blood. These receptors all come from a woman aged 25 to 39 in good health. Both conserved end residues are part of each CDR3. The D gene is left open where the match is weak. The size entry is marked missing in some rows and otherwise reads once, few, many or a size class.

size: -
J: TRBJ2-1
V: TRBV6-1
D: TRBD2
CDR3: CASLAGGPWDEQFF
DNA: TGTGCCAGCCTAGCGGGAGGGCCATGGGATGAGCAGTTCTTC

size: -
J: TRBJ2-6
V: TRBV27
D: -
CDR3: CASSFLSASSGANVLTF
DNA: TGTGCCAGCAGTTTTCTTAGTGCAAGTTCTGGGGCCAACGTCCTGACTTTC

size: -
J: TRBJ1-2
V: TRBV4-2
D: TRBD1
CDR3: CASSQGTGRGDYGYTF
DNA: TGTGCCAGCAGCCAAGGGACAGGTCGAGGGGACTATGGCTACACCTTC

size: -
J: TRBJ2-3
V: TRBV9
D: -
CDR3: CASSVEFGGEVVQYF
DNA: TGTGCCAGCAGCGTAGAGTTCGGAGGGGAGGTAGTCCAGTATTTT

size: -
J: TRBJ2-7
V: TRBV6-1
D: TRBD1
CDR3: CASSELGQGSYEQYF
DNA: TGTGCCAGCAGTGAACTAGGACAGGGCTCCTACGAGCAGTACTTC

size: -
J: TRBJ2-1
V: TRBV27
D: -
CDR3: CASSLPNRNEQFF
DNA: TGTGCCAGCAGTTTACCAAACCGTAATGAGCAGTTCTTC

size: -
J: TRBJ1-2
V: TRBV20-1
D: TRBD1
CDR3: CSARSLGVLQQRDRGYGYTF
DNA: TGCAGTGCTAGGAGCTTGGGAGTCCTTCAACAGCGGGACAGGGGTTATGGCTACACCTTC

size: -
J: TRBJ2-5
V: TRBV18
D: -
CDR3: CASSHRSIQETQYF
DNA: TGTGCCAGCTCCCACCGTTCCATCCAAGAGACCCAGTACTTC

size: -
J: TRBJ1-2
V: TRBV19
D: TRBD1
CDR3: CASSPGQGALGYTF
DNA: TGTGCCAGTAGCCCGGGACAGGGAGCGCTTGGCTACACCTTC

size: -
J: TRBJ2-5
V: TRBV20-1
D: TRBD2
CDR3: CSATPPGLAKETQYF
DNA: TGCAGTGCCACTCCCCCGGGACTAGCGAAAGAGACCCAGTACTTC

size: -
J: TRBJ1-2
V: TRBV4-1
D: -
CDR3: CASSQPNTGRVLARYGYTF
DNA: TGCGCCAGCAGCCAACCCAACACGGGCAGGGTATTGGCGAGGTATGGCTACACCTTC

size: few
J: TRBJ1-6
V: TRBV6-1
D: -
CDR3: CASSKMPPMGGMGSPLHF
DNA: TGTGCCAGCAGTAAAATGCCACCGATGGGGGGCATGGGTTCACCCCTCCACTTT

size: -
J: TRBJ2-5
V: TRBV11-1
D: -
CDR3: CASSLEPGNQETQYF
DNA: TGTGCCAGCAGCTTAGAACCCGGCAACCAAGAGACCCAGTACTTC

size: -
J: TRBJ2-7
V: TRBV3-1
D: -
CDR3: CASSQNSYSPYEQYF
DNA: TGTGCCAGCAGCCAAAATTCCTACTCTCCCTACGAGCAGTACTTC

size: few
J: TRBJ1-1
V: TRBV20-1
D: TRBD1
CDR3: CSAYRGENTEAFF
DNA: TGCAGTGCTTACAGGGGAGAGAACACTGAAGCTTTCTTT